Presented here are 26 T cell receptor beta chains from one specimen sequenced in a study of shared clonotypes between healthy human individuals. Some clones are missing from TCRdb's copy, which holds only in-frame ones; the method was immunoSEQ multiplex PCR. This sample carries 400,000 to 600,000 clones, over 60% of them seen once, and the ten largest clones take roughly an eighth. Sequencing was performed on PBMCs. All receptors derive from a woman between 35 and 50 years old in good health. Some clones in this sample may be carry-over from other donors' samples.

The V gene is TRBV7-2, the J gene TRBJ2-5; maybe TRBD2 (5 bases). Per germline, CDR1 SGHTA and CDR2 FQGNSA. The CDR3 runs to 15 residues. V lost 5 bases to trimming and J lost 5 bases, with 18 bases between them. CDR3 sequence (DNA): TGTGCCAGCAGCATTAATAGGAACCCGGGGGAGACCCAGTACTTC. Protein: CASSINRNPGETQYF. The full variable domain, rest sourced from reference TRBV7-2 and TRBJ2-5, is GAGVSQSPSNKVTEKGKDVELRCDPISGHTALYWYRQSLGQGLEFLIYFQGNSAPDKSGLPSDRFSAERTGGSVSTLTIQRTQQEDSAVYLCASSINRNPGETQYFGPGTRLLVL.

The chain uses TRBV30 and TRBJ1-1; tentative D call: TRBD1 (5 bases). The CDR3 is 14 amino acids. Germline CDR1 is GTSNPN and CDR2 is SVGIG (reference sequence). Trimming took 4 bases from V and 1 from J, leaving 13 bases between them. Written as DNA, the CDR3 is TGTGCCTGGACTTGGGACGCCAAGAACACTGAAGCTTTCTTT. Residues: CAWTWDAKNTEAFF.

V usage is TRBV11-2 and J usage is TRBJ1-1; TRBD1 matches 7 bases. The V and J ends lost 5 bases and 4 bases, in that order; junction bases with no gene match: 4. The CDR3 spans 13 residues. Germline V CDR1 and CDR2: SGHAT, FQNNGV. This chain's CDR3 is CASSRQGVTEAFF. The CDR3 DNA reads as TGTGCCAGCAGCCGTCAGGGGGTCACTGAAGCTTTCTTT.

The V call is TRBV7-8, the J call TRBJ1-5, with D maybe TRBD1 (6 bases). The CDR3 contains 17 residues. The V gene's germline CDR1 is SGHVS and CDR2 FQNEAQ. Trimming pared 6 bases from V and 0 bases from J, leaving 18 bases between. In DNA form, the CDR3 reads TGTGCCAGCAGTGGAGGGGGACAACTAAATAGCAATCAGCCCCAGCATTTT. Protein product: CASSGGGQLNSNQPQHF.

J is TRBJ2-1 and V is TRBV15; 9 nucleotides line up with TRBD1. The CDR3 is 16 residues long. V gave up 1 base and J gave up 6 bases; unmatched junction bases: 7. Germline CDR1 and CDR2: LNHNV and YYDKDF (reference sequence). The chain's CDR3 is CATSRGGTGRINEQFF. The CDR3 DNA follows: TGTGCCACCAGCAGAGGAGGGACAGGGCGGATCAATGAGCAGTTCTTC.

The chain is built from TRBV19 and TRBJ2-5; TRBD2 matches at 11 bases. Trimming removed 9 bases from V and 4 bases from J; junction bases left unmatched: 13. CDR1 and CDR2 (germline): LNHDA, SQIVND (reference sequence). The CDR3 extends over 16 amino acids. CDR3 loop: CASGQGTSGRGETQYF. The CDR3 nucleotides are TGTGCCAGCGGACAGGGGACTAGCGGACGGGGAGAGACCCAGTACTTC.

The CDR3 nucleotides read TGCGCCAGCAGCCAAATTGGACTAGCGGCGACTGGGGCCAACGTCCTGACTTTC. Protein product: CASSQIGLAATGANVLTF. This chain links TRBV4-1 with TRBJ2-6, with 10 nucleotides matching TRBD2. The CDR3 runs 18 residues. J was trimmed by 2 bases and V by 2 bases; bases with no gene match: 6. Germline assignment: CDR1 MGHRA and CDR2 YSYEKL.

The chain uses TRBV6-6 and TRBJ1-5; a weak D match, TRBD1 (6 bases). V was shortened by 6 bases and J by 2 bases, with 14 bases between the two germline ends. There are 15 residues in the CDR3. Germline V gives CDR1 MNHNY, CDR2 SVGAGI (reference sequence). The CDR3: CASSLTGFGNQPQHF. The CDR3 bases are TGTGCCAGCAGCTTAACAGGGTTTGGCAATCAGCCCCAGCATTTT.

A few counts support this clone. V is TRBV13 and J is TRBJ2-7; TRBD1 is a possible D gene (6 bases). The V and J ends lost 2 bases and 3 bases respectively, with 11 bases between them. Germline V lookup: CDR1 PRHDT, CDR2 FYEKMQ (reference sequence). The CDR3 runs 14 residues. DNA of the CDR3: TGTGCCAGCAGCTTAAAAGACAGGCGCTACGAGCAGTACTTC. It encodes CASSLKDRRYEQYF.

This chain connects TRBV6-1 to TRBJ1-1; TRBD1 matches 7 bases. V shed 1 base, J shed 9 bases, and the junction held 8 bases outside the gene matches. CDR1 and CDR2 (germline): MNHNS, SASEGT. The length of the CDR3 is 14 residues. Here the CDR3 reads CASSEVGQLRQAFF. The DNA of the CDR3 is TGTGCCAGCAGTGAAGTGGGACAGCTACGGCAAGCTTTCTTT.

This clone turned up a few times. The chain couples TRBV7-3 to TRBJ1-2; no clear D. Germline CDR1 SGHTA, CDR2 FQGTGA. The CDR3 totals 14 residues. V was clipped by 0 bases and J by 6 bases, with 11 bases between them. The CDR3 DNA follows: TGTGCCAGCAGCTTAACGTTGGCCTCAGATGGCTACACCTTC. It codes for CASSLTLASDGYTF.

Turning to this clone: Other DNA sequences in the same sample also yield this CDR3. The chain is built from TRBV29-1 and TRBJ2-5; 10 bases match TRBD1. The germline gives CDR1 SQVTM, CDR2 ANQGSEA. Unmatched junction bases numbered 0, after V lost 6 bases and J lost 2 bases. The CDR3 spans 12 residues. The CDR3 here is CSVDRGQETQYF. For the CDR3, the DNA is TGCAGCGTGGACAGGGGGCAAGAGACCCAGTACTTC.

V usage is TRBV9 and J usage is TRBJ1-4; no reliable D call. The V gene's germline CDR1 is SGDLS and CDR2 YYNGEE. The ends were cut back, 0 bases at V and 10 bases at J, with 10 bases in the middle. The CDR3 spans 13 residues. The CDR3 coding sequence is TGTGCCAGCAGCGTAGGATACGACGGAAAACTGTTTTTT. It yields the protein CASSVGYDGKLFF.

This rearrangement joins TRBV2 to TRBJ2-7, with 7 bases that match TRBD1. V shed 6 bases, J shed 0 bases, and the junction held 2 bases outside the gene matches. This CDR3 is 13 amino acids long. Germline V lookup: CDR1 SNHLY, CDR2 FYNNEI. The CDR3 nucleotides are TGTGCCAGCAGGAGGGACAGCTCCTACGAGCAGTACTTC. Translation gives CASRRDSSYEQYF.

V usage is TRBV2 and J usage is TRBJ2-7, with D unresolved. With 8 bases removed from V and 2 bases from J, the gap between germline ends came to 4 bases. The CDR3 is 10 residues long. Per the germline V gene, CDR1 is SNHLY and CDR2 is FYNNEI. CDR3 in DNA: TGTGCCAGCGGGACCTACGAGCAGTACTTC. It codes for CASGTYEQYF.

In the case of this clone: Distinct nucleotide sequences in the sample also encode this CDR3. The chain combines TRBV10-2 with TRBJ2-7; TRBD2 matches at 8 bases. Germline CDR1 is WSHSY and CDR2 is SAAADI. The CDR3 sequence is 12 residues long. The trim removed 6 bases at V and 3 bases at J, leaving 1 base unmatched. CDR3 residues: CASSGGGYEQYF. In DNA form, the CDR3 reads TGCGCCAGCAGCGGGGGGGGCTACGAGCAGTACTTC.

V is TRBV7-6 and J is TRBJ1-2; no firm D call. The CDR3 has 14 residues. V shed 5 bases and J shed 0 bases, with 10 bases lying between them. CDR1 and CDR2 from the germline V gene are SGHVS and FNYEAQ. CDR3 coding DNA: TGTGCCAGCAGCCGGAATGGGGCTAACTATGGCTACACCTTC. Translated, it gives CASSRNGANYGYTF.

The chain combines TRBV4-3 with TRBJ1-2; D gene unclear. The germline V and J ends were trimmed by 0 bases and 4 bases, with 15 bases remaining between them. The CDR3 runs to 16 residues. Germline values: CDR1 LGHNA, CDR2 YSLEER. CDR3: CASSQDPSSGSYGYTF. The CDR3 nucleotides read TGCGCCAGCAGCCAAGACCCCTCTAGCGGGAGCTATGGCTACACCTTC.

The genes are TRBV4-2 and TRBJ1-1, with D perhaps TRBD1 (5 bases). Germline V gene sequence: CDR1 LGHNA, CDR2 YNFKEQ. This CDR3 comprises 13 residues. The ends were cut back, 1 base at V and 4 bases at J, with 7 bases in the middle. CDR3 sequence (DNA): TGTGCCAGCAGCCAAGCGAGGGGCACTGAAGCTTTCTTT. It encodes CASSQARGTEAFF.

This chain uses TRBV28 with TRBJ2-5, with a tentative D call TRBD2 (6 bases). This CDR3 is 13 amino acids long. V was clipped by 5 bases and J by 10 bases, with 17 bases between them. In germline, CDR1 is MDHEN, CDR2 SYDVKM. DNA of the CDR3: TGTGCCAGCAGTCTGGGGGGTCCCCCGGTCCAGTACTTC. This translates into CASSLGGPPVQYF.

The rearrangement uses TRBV5-1 and TRBJ2-5; perhaps D is TRBD1 or TRBD2 (6 bases each). Trimming took 0 bases from V and 2 from J, leaving 8 bases between them. Germline V CDR1 and CDR2: SGHRS, YFSETQ. CDR3 length: 14 amino acids. This CDR3 reads CASSLGGGQETQYF. CDR3 nucleotide sequence: TGCGCCAGCAGCTTGGGAGGGGGGCAAGAGACCCAGTACTTC.

This chain links TRBV4-3 with TRBJ2-1, with 10 bases aligning to TRBD2. V shed 4 bases and J 7 bases; nucleotides not matched to a gene: 7. The CDR3 contains 15 residues. Germline CDR1 and CDR2: LGHNA and YSLEER. CDR3: CASSPASGSGNEQFF. As DNA, the CDR3 is TGCGCCAGCAGCCCGGCTAGCGGGAGTGGGAATGAGCAGTTCTTC.

This clone appeared once. The genes are TRBV7-8 and TRBJ2-7; 7 positions agree with TRBD1. J lost 5 bases, V lost 4 bases, and 5 bases had no gene match. The CDR3 is 13 residues long. CDR1 and CDR2 from the germline V gene are SGHVS and FQNEAQ. CDR3 in amino acids: CASSSDRVHEQYF. The CDR3 coding sequence is TGTGCCAGCAGCTCCGACAGGGTCCACGAGCAGTACTTC.

The chain couples TRBV19 to TRBJ1-2, with 11 nucleotides matching TRBD1. Germline trimming cut 7 bases from V and 3 bases from J; bases unmatched to any gene: 13. Germline CDR1 and CDR2: LNHDA and SQIVND (reference sequence). The CDR3 covers 17 residues. In nucleotides, the CDR3 is TGTGCCAGTACCTCGGGACAGGGGGACCTGGGTGACTATGGCTACACCTTC. This translates into CASTSGQGDLGDYGYTF.

The chain has TRBV28 and TRBJ2-7; D gene unclear. V was pared by 1 base and J by 0 bases, with 7 bases between. The CDR3 totals 14 residues. Germline CDR1 and CDR2: MDHEN and SYDVKM. The CDR3 region is CASSLLVSSYEQYF. In DNA form, the CDR3 reads TGTGCCAGCAGTTTATTGGTGAGCTCCTACGAGCAGTACTTC.

V and J are TRBV5-4 and TRBJ2-3; 9 bases are a match to TRBD2. The CDR3 has 15 amino acids. Germline V gene sequence: CDR1 SGHNT, CDR2 YYREEE (reference sequence). Trimming at V came to 5 bases and at J to 0 bases, leaving 4 bases not matched to a gene. The CDR3 sequence is CASRKTSGSTDTQYF. The CDR3 bases are TGTGCCAGCAGAAAGACTAGCGGTAGCACAGATACGCAGTATTTT.